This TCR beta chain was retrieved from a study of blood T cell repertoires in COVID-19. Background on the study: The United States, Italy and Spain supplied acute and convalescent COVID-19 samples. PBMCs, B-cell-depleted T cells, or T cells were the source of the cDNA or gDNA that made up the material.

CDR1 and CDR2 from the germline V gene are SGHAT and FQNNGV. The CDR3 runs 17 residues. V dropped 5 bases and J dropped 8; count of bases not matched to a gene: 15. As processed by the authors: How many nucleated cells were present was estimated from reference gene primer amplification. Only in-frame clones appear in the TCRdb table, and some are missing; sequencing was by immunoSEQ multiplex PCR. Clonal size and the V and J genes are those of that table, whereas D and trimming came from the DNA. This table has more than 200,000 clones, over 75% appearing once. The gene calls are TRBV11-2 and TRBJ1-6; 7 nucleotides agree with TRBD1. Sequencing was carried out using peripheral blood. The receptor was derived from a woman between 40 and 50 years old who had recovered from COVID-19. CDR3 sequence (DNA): TGTGCCAGCAGCACAACTACAGGGGCCCTTCCGGATTCACCCCTCCACTTT. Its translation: CASSTTTGALPDSPLHF. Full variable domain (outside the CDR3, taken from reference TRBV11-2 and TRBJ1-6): EAGVAQSPRYKIIEKRQSVAFWCNPISGHATLYWYQQILGQGPKLLIQFQNNGVVDDSQLPKDRFSAERLKGVDSTLKIQPAKLEDSAVYLCASSTTTGALPDSPLHFGNGTRLTVT.